This T cell receptor (beta chain) comes out of a study of vaccination effects on CD4 cells after COVID-19. Antigen-specific CD4+ T cell clonotypes were called by their expansion after viral peptide-pool culture in ViraFEST. Cells that had been cultured for 10 days were the source of isolated CD4+ T cells. Testing of the vaccine recipients showed negative nucleocapsid antibodies and no prior SARS-CoV-2 infection. It was with roughly 9.5 IU/ml IL-2 and around 10 ug/ml peptides that 1.5 million to 2.5 million PBMC per well were cultured. TCRdb's table, derived via immunoSEQ multiplex PCR, lists solely in-frame clones and lacks some. The data hold approximately 74,000 clones, with under 85% observed a single time. This clone showed up just a few times. The target antigen is unknown. The CDR3 contains 15 residues. Germline V lookup: CDR1 SGHRS, CDR2 YFSETQ. Germline trimming cut 0 bases from V and 2 bases from J; bases unmatched to any gene: 2.

The material was CD4+ T cells from PBMCs cultured with HCoV-NL63 spike peptides, obtained before COVID-19 vaccination. The V and J genes are TRBV5-1 and TRBJ1-5; TRBD1 matches at 7 bases. This TCR derives from a human donor who received a COVID-19 vaccine. CDR3 amino acids: CASSLGQGGNQPQHF. The DNA for the CDR3 is TGCGCCAGCAGCTTGGGACAGGGTGGCAATCAGCCCCAGCATTTT. Using reference TRBV5-1 and TRBJ1-5 for the parts outside the CDR3, the full variable domain is KAGVTQTPRYLIKTRGQQVTLSCSPISGHRSVSWYQQTPGQGLQFLFEYFSETQRNKGNFPGRFSGRQFSNSRSEMNVSTLELGDSALYLCASSLGQGGNQPQHFGDGTRLSIL.